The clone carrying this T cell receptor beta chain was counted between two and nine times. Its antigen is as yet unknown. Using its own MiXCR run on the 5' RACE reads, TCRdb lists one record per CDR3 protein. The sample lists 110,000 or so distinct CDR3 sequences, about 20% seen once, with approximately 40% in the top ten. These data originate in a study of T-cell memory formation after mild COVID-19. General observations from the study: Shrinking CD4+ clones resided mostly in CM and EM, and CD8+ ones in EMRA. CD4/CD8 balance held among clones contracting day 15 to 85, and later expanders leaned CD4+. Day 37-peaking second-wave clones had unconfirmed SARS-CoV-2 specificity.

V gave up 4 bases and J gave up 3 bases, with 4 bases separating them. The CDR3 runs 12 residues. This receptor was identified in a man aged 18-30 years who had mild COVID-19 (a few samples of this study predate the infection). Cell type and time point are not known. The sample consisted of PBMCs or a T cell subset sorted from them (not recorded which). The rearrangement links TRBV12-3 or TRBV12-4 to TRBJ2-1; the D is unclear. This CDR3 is CASSSFYNEQFF. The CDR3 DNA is TGTGCCAGCAGTTCTTTCTACAATGAGCAGTTCTTC.